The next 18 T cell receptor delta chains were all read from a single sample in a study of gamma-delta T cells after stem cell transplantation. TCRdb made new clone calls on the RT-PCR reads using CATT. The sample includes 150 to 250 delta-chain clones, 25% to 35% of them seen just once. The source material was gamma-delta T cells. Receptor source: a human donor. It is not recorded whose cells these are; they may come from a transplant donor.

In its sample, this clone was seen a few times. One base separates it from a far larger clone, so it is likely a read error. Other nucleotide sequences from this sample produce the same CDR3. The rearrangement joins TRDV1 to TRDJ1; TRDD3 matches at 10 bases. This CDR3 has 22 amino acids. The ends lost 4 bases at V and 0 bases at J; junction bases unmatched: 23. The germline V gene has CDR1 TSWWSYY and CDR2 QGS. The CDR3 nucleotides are TGTGCTCTTGGGGGGGGGCCCGGATGTACCGGGGGATACGCCTGGTACACCGATAAACTCATCTTT. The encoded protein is CALGGGPGCTGGYAWYTDKLIF.

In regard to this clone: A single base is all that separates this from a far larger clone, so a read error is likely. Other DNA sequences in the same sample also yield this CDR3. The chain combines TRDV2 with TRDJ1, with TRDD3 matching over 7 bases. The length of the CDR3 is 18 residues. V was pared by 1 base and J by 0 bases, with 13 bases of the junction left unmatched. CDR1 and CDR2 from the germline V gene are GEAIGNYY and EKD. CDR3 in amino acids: CACDTVFRGISNTDKLIF. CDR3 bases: TGTGCCTGTGACACTGTATTCCGGGGGATTAGCAACACCGATAAACTCATCTTT.

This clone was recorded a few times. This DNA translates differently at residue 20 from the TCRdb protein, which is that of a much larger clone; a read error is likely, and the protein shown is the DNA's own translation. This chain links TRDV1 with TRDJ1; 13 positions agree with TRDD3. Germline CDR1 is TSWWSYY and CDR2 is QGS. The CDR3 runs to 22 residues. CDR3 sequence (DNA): TGTGCTCTTGGGGGGGGGCCCGGATGTACTGGGGGATACGCCTGGTACACCGATAAACCCATCTTT. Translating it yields CALGGGPGCTGGYAWYTDKPIF.

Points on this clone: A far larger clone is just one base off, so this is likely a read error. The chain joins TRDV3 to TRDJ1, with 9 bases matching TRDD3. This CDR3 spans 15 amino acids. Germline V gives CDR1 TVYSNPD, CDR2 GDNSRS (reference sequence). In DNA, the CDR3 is TGTGCCTTTAGTCCTACTGGGGGACTTACCGCTAAACTCATCTTT. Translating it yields CAFSPTGGLTAKLIF.

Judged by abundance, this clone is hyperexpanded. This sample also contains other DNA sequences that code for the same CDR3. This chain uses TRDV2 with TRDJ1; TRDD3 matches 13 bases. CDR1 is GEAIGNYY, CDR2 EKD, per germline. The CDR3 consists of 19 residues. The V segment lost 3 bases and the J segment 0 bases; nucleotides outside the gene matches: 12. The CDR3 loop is CACDSVLGDTRRHTDKLIF. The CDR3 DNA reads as TGTGCCTGTGACTCCGTACTGGGGGATACGCGGAGACACACCGATAAACTCATCTTT.

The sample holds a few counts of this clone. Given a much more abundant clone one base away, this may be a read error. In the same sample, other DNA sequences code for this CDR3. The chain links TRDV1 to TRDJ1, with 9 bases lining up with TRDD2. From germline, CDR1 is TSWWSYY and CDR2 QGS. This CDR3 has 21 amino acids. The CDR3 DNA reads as TGTGCTCTTGGGGAACCGGCCTTCCTACGTCCTTTAACTGGGTGGACCGATAAACTCATCTTC. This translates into CALGEPAFLRPLTGWTDKLIF.

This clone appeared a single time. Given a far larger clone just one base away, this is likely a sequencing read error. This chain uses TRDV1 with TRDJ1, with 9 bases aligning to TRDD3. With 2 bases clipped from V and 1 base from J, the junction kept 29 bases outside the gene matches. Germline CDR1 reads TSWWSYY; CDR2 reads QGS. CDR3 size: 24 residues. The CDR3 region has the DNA TGTGCTCTTGGGGAAGGCTGGGAGGATCTTCGGAGGGCACTGGGGGAAGTCGTCACCGATAAACTCATCTTT. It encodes CALGEGWEDLRRALGEVVTDKLIF.

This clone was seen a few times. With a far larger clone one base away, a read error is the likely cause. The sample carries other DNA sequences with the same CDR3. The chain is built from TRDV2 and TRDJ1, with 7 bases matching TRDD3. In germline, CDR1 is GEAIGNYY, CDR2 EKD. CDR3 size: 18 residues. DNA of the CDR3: TGTGCCTGTGACACCGTATTCCGGGGGATTAGCAACACCGATAAGCTCATCTTT. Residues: CACDTVFRGISNTDKLIF.

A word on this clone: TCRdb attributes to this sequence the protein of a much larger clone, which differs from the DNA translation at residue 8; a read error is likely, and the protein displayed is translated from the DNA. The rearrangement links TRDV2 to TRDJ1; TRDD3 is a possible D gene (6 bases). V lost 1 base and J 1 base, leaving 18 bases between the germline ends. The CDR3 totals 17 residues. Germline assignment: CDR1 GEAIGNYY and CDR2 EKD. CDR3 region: CACDTILPGDLTDKLIF. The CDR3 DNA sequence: TGTGCCTGTGACACTATCTTACCGGGGGACCTCACCGATAAACTCATCTTT.

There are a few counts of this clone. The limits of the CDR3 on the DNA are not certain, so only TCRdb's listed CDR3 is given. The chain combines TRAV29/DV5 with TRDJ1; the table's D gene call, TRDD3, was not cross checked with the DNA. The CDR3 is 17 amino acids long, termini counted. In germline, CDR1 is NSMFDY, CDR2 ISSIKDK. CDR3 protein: CSVLLCSKRGYTDKLIF.

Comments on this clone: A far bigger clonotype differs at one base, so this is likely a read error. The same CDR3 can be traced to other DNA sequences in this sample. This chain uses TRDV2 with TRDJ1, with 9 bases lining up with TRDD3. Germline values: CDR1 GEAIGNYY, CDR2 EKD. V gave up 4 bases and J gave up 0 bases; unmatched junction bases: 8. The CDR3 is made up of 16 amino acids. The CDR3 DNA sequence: TGTGCCTGTGATGCCCTACTGGGGGACTACACCGATAAACTCATCTTT. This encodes CACDALLGDYTDKLIF.

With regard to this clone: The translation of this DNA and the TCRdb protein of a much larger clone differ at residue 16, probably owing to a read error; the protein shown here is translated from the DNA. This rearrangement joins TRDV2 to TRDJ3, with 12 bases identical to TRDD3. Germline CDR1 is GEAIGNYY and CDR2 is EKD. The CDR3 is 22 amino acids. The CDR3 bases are TGTGCCTGTGACCGACCCCTTACTGGGGGATACCCTAGCTCCTGGGGCACCCGACAGATGTTTTTC. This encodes CACDRPLTGGYPSSWGTRQMFF.

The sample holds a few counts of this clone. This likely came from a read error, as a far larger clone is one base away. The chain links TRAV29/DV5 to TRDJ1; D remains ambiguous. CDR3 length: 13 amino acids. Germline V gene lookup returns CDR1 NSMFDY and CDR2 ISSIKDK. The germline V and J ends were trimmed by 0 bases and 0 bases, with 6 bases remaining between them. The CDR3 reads CAASGVYTDKLIF. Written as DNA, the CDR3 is TGTGCAGCAAGCGGGGTGTACACCGATAAACTCATCTTT.

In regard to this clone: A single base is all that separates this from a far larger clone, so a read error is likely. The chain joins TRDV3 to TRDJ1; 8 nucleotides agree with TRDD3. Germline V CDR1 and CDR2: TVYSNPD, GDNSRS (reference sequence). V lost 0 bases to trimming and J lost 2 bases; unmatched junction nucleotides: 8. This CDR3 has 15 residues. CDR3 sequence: CAFSPAGGLTDKLIF. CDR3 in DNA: TGTGCCTTTAGTCCTGCTGGGGGACTTACCGATAAACTCATCTTT. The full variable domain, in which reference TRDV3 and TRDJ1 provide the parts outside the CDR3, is CDKVTQSSPDQTVASGSEVVLLCTYDTVYSNPDLFWYRIRPDYSFQFVFYGDNSRSEGADFTQGRFSVKHILTQKAFHLVISPVRTEDSATYYCAFSPAGGLTDKLIFGKGTRVTVEP.

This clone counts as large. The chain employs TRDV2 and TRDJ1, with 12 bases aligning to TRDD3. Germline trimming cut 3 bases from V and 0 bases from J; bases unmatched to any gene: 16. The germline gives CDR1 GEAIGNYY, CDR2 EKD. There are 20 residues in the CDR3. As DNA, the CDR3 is TGTGCCTGTGACGCTGTACTGGGGGATACTCACAGACCGTACACCGATAAACTCATCTTT. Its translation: CACDAVLGDTHRPYTDKLIF.

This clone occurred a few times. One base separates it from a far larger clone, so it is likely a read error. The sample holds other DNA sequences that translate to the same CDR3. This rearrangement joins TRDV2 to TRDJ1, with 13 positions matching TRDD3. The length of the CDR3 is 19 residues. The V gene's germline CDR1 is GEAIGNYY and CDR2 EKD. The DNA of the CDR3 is TGTGCCTGTGACTCCGTACTGGGGGATACGCGGAGACACACAGATAAACTCATCTTT. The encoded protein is CACDSVLGDTRRHTDKLIF.

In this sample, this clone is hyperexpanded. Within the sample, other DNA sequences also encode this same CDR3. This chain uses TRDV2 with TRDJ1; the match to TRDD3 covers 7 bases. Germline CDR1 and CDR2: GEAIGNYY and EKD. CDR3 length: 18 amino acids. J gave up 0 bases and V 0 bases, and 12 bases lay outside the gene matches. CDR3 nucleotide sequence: TGTGCCTGTGACACCGTATTCCGGGGGATTAGCAACACCGATAAACTCATCTTT. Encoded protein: CACDTVFRGISNTDKLIF.

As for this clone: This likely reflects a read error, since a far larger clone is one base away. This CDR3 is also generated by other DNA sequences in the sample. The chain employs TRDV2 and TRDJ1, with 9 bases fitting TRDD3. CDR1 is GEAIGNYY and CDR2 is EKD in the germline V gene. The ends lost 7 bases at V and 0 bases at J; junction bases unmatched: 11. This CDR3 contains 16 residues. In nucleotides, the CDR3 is TGTGCCTGCGATGCCTTACTGGGGGACTACACCGATAAACTCATCTTT. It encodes CACDALLGDYTDKLIF.